These 23 T cell receptor beta chains came from one sample sequenced in a study of molecular identifiers for immune sequencing clone quantification. TCRdb fed the PCR reads into MiXCR, producing one record per CDR3 protein. The table includes 490,000 or so distinct CDR3 sequences, 20% to 25% detected once. Material for sequencing was naive CD8+ T cells from blood, with Jurkat cell RNA spiked in. Subset denoted: FACS-sorted CD8+CD4-CCR7+CD45RA+ naive T cells. All receptors derive from a human donor in good health. Some libraries in this study had Jurkat cell RNA spiked in.

The chain has TRBV19 and TRBJ1-5, with D tentatively TRBD1 (6 bases). V was cut by 7 bases and J by 7 bases, with 26 bases left in between. The CDR3 has 17 amino acids. From germline, CDR1 is LNHDA and CDR2 SQIVND (reference sequence). CDR3 sequence reads: CASKIFGGANPRQPQHF. In nucleotides, the CDR3 is TGTGCCAGTAAAATTTTTGGGGGGGCGAACCCCCGGCAGCCCCAGCATTTT.

This clonotype has ten or more counts. The chain couples TRBV9 to TRBJ2-3; 8 bases match TRBD2. Per the germline V gene, CDR1 is SGDLS and CDR2 is YYNGEE. J lost 3 bases, V lost 4 bases, and 13 bases had no gene match. This CDR3 is 17 amino acids long. CDR3 nucleotides: TGTGCCAGCAGCACCCCGTCCGTAGCGGGGACGACAGATACGCAGTATTTT. Its protein product is CASSTPSVAGTTDTQYF.

This clonotype was seen only a few times. The rearrangement uses TRBV12-5 and TRBJ2-3; D gene uncertain. CDR1 LGHNT and CDR2 FRNRAP come from the germline V gene. This CDR3 region has 15 residues. V was pared by 3 bases and J by 2 bases, with 12 bases between. The CDR3 DNA follows: TGTGCTAGTGGTTTCCATGTGGGATACACAGATACGCAGTATTTT. As protein: CASGFHVGYTDTQYF.

This clonotype was seen at least ten times. The chain uses TRBV5-1 and TRBJ2-3; a weak D match, TRBD2 (5 bases). V was cut by 5 bases and J by 2 bases, with 9 bases left in between. Germline CDR1 reads SGHRS; CDR2 reads YFSETQ. There are 13 residues in the CDR3. The CDR3 is CASRRGDTDTQYF. The CDR3 nucleotides read TGCGCCAGCAGACGGGGAGACACAGATACGCAGTATTTT.

This clonotype appeared many times. The chain combines TRBV30 with TRBJ1-1; 8 bases agree with TRBD1. The CDR3 loop spans 13 amino acids. In germline, CDR1 is GTSNPN, CDR2 SVGIG (reference sequence). V shed 5 bases and J 2 bases; nucleotides not matched to a gene: 4. The CDR3 reads CAWGTGDNTEAFF. The CDR3 coding sequence is TGTGCCTGGGGGACAGGCGATAACACTGAAGCTTTCTTT.

The chain recombines TRBV27 with TRBJ2-7; TRBD2 might be the D (7 bases). The CDR3 contains 14 residues. Trimming cost V 8 bases and J 2 bases, with 16 bases left between them. Germline values: CDR1 MNHEY, CDR2 SMNVEV (reference sequence). The CDR3 spells CASGGGITTYEQYF. DNA of the CDR3: TGTGCCAGCGGCGGGGGCATCACAACCTACGAGCAGTACTTC.

CDR3: CASSPWTGGAFEKLFF. Written as DNA, the CDR3 is TGTGCCAGCAGTCCATGGACAGGGGGCGCTTTTGAAAAACTGTTTTTT. The V call is TRBV27, the J call TRBJ1-4, with 11 bases lining up with TRBD1. This CDR3 is 16 amino acids long. Trimming cost V 5 bases and J 7 bases; bases outside gene matches: 9. In germline, CDR1 is MNHEY, CDR2 SMNVEV (reference sequence). Full variable domain (missing parts from reference TRBV27 and TRBJ1-4): EAQVTQNPRYLITVTGKKLTVTCSQNMNHEYMSWYRQDPGLGLRQIYYSMNVEVTDKGDVPEGYKVSRKEKRNFPLILESPSPNQTSLYFCASSPWTGGAFEKLFFGSGTQLSVL.

The chain joins TRBV9 to TRBJ2-3; D remains ambiguous. Germline CDR1 is SGDLS and CDR2 is YYNGEE. The V end lost 4 bases, the J end lost 2 bases, and 17 bases lay between the germline ends. The CDR3 totals 16 residues. The CDR3 sequence: CASSSDEDGPTDTQYF. The CDR3 DNA is TGTGCCAGCAGCTCCGACGAGGATGGGCCCACAGATACGCAGTATTTT. Complete variable domain (other parts from reference TRBV9 and TRBJ2-3): DSGVTQTPKHLITATGQRVTLRCSPRSGDLSVYWYQQSLDQGLQFLIQYYNGEERAKGNILERFSAQQFPDLHSELNLSSLELGDSALYFCASSSDEDGPTDTQYFGPGTRLTVL.

The sample holds many counts of this clonotype. V and J are TRBV7-9 and TRBJ2-5; TRBD1 matches at 8 bases. Germline V gene lookup returns CDR1 SEHNR and CDR2 FQNEAQ (reference sequence). V was clipped by 3 bases and J by 1 base; unmatched bases: 4. This CDR3 spans 15 amino acids. CDR3 region: CASSFAGQVQETQYF. In nucleotides, the CDR3 is TGTGCCAGCAGCTTTGCGGGACAGGTCCAAGAGACCCAGTACTTC.

This clonotype has at least ten counts. The chain carries TRBV6-5 and TRBJ2-7; D may correspond to TRBD1 or TRBD2 (5 bases each). Trimming pared 8 bases from V and 4 bases from J, leaving 15 bases between. The CDR3 runs to 13 residues. Germline V gene lookup returns CDR1 MNHEY and CDR2 SVGAGI. DNA of the CDR3: TGTGCCAGCGGGGGTAGAGTTGGGTACGAGCAGTACTTC. Translation gives CASGGRVGYEQYF.

The chain recombines TRBV12-3 or TRBV12-4 with TRBJ2-1; TRBD2 aligns across 8 bases. The length of the CDR3 is 14 residues. Trimming took 3 bases from V and 10 from J; bases not matched to a gene: 8. CDR3 in DNA: TGTGCCAGCAGTTTTTACGGGAGGGCCCGAGAGCAGTTCTTC. This codes for CASSFYGRAREQFF.

Details on this clonotype: One base away lies a much larger clone, so this may be a sequencing read error. The V and J genes are TRBV4-1 and TRBJ1-1; D remains ambiguous. V was pared by 1 base and J by 7 bases, with 10 bases between. In germline, CDR1 is MGHRA, CDR2 YSYEKL. The length of the CDR3 is 13 residues. DNA of the CDR3: TGCGCCAGCAGCCAAGGGGCGACCATTGAAGCTTTCTTT. It yields the protein CASSQGATIEAFF.

This clonotype was picked up many times. The chain joins TRBV6-5 to TRBJ2-3, with TRBD2 matching over 12 bases. CDR3 length: 17 amino acids. The germline gives CDR1 MNHEY, CDR2 SVGAGI. J gave up 3 bases and V 6 bases, and 10 bases lay outside the gene matches. The CDR3 nucleotides are TGTGCCAGCAGATCCGGGACTAGCGGGCTCATTACAGATACGCAGTATTTT. This translates into CASRSGTSGLITDTQYF.

This clonotype was seen at least ten times. The chain links TRBV24-1 to TRBJ2-1, with 14 bases matching TRBD2. This CDR3 is 18 amino acids long. The V and J ends lost 2 bases and 2 bases, in that order; junction bases with no gene match: 4. The germline gives CDR1 KGHDR, CDR2 SFDVKD. The CDR3 DNA sequence: TGTGCCACCAGTGATTCCGGGACTAGCGGGGGCCCCTACAATGAGCAGTTCTTC. Translating it yields CATSDSGTSGGPYNEQFF.

This clonotype was seen many times. The rearrangement uses TRBV12-5 and TRBJ2-7; no definite D call. The CDR3 length is 13 residues. The V gene's germline CDR1 is LGHNT and CDR2 FRNRAP. Trimming took 1 base from V and 1 from J, leaving 5 bases between them. CDR3 amino acids: CASGLASSYEQYF. CDR3 DNA: TGTGCTAGTGGTTTGGCTTCTTCCTACGAGCAGTACTTC.

The chain links TRBV19 to TRBJ2-7; TRBD2 agrees at 8 bases. The CDR3 spans 15 residues. V shed 5 bases, J shed 5 bases, and the junction held 11 bases outside the gene matches. Germline V lookup: CDR1 LNHDA, CDR2 SQIVND (reference sequence). The CDR3 here is CASSPKAGVIHEQYF. The CDR3 bases are TGTGCCAGTAGTCCCAAAGCGGGAGTAATCCACGAGCAGTACTTC.

Notes on this clonotype: Relative to the germline gene, one junction end is altered; a read error may explain this. J is TRBJ2-7 and V is TRBV4-3; the D is unclear. This CDR3 has 15 residues. Germline V CDR1 and CDR2: LGHNA, YSLEER. The DNA of the CDR3 is TGCGCCAACAGCCAAGAGGCGACCCAAATCTACGAGCAGTACTTC. It yields the protein CANSQEATQIYEQYF.

V gene TRBV19 combines with J gene TRBJ2-1, with 11 nucleotides matching TRBD2. The CDR3 loop spans 16 amino acids. Germline CDR1 reads LNHDA; CDR2 reads SQIVND (reference sequence). V gave up 7 bases and J gave up 9 bases; unmatched junction bases: 14. The CDR3: CASTLSGTSGGSEQFF. The CDR3 DNA reads TGTGCCAGTACCCTTTCGGGGACTAGCGGAGGCAGTGAGCAGTTCTTC.

This clonotype has only a few counts. The gene calls are TRBV5-6 and TRBJ1-2; 7 bases align to TRBD1. Germline values: CDR1 SGHDT, CDR2 YYEEEE. CDR3 length: 16 amino acids. V lost 3 bases, J lost 2 bases, and 10 bases stayed unmatched. CDR3 amino acids: CASSYDTRGTNYGYTF. Here the CDR3 DNA reads TGTGCCAGCAGCTACGACACCAGGGGGACGAACTATGGCTACACCTTC. The full variable domain, completed using reference TRBV5-6 and TRBJ1-2, is DAGVTQSPTHLIKTRGQQVTLRCSPKSGHDTVSWYQQALGQGPQFIFQYYEEEERQRGNFPDRFSGHQFPNYSSELNVNALLLGDSALYLCASSYDTRGTNYGYTFGSGTRLTVV.

The V and J genes are TRBV9 and TRBJ2-3; D may be TRBD1 (6 bases). CDR1 SGDLS and CDR2 YYNGEE come from the germline V gene. Trimming left V 0 bases short and J 1 base short, with 12 bases between. The CDR3 is made up of 16 amino acids. The CDR3 sequence: CASSVGWGPGTDTQYF. CDR3 DNA: TGTGCCAGCAGCGTAGGTTGGGGGCCTGGCACAGATACGCAGTATTTT. The variable domain in full, completed from reference TRBV9 and TRBJ2-3, reads DSGVTQTPKHLITATGQRVTLRCSPRSGDLSVYWYQQSLDQGLQFLIQYYNGEERAKGNILERFSAQQFPDLHSELNLSSLELGDSALYFCASSVGWGPGTDTQYFGPGTRLTVL.

With respect to this clonotype: An end of the junction differs from the germline gene, which may be a read error. The V call is TRBV7-2, the J call TRBJ2-5; D is unresolved. The CDR3 consists of 13 residues. From germline, CDR1 is SGHTA and CDR2 FQGNSA. The DNA of the CDR3 is TGTGCCAGCAGCTTTTTATCGTTTGAGACCCAATACTTC. Amino acids: CASSFLSFETQYF. The full variable domain, its missing parts supplied by reference TRBV7-2 and TRBJ2-5, is GAGVSQSPSNKVTEKGKDVELRCDPISGHTALYWYRQSLGQGLEFLIYFQGNSAPDKSGLPSDRFSAERTGGSVSTLTIQRTQQEDSAVYLCASSFLSFETQYFGPGTRLLVL.

This clonotype has just a few counts. The chain has TRBV12-3 or TRBV12-4 and TRBJ2-3, with no clear D. Trimming removed 7 bases from V and 4 bases from J, with 15 bases in between. The CDR3 length is 14 residues. Here the CDR3 DNA reads TGTGCCAGCACCTCTTTAGGCGCGGCAGATACGCAGTATTTT. It translates to CASTSLGAADTQYF.

This clonotype showed up just once. A much larger clonotype is one base distant, so this may be a read error. This rearrangement joins TRBV29-1 to TRBJ1-1; the D gene is possibly TRBD1 (5 bases). The CDR3 has 11 amino acids. With 7 bases removed from V and 7 bases from J, the gap between germline ends came to 13 bases. Germline CDR1 is SQVTM and CDR2 is ANQGSEA. CDR3 in amino acids: CSGQTVVEAFF. In DNA form, the CDR3 reads TGCAGCGGACAGACAGTGGTTGAAGCTTTCTTT. Full variable domain (rest looked up from reference TRBV29-1 and TRBJ1-1): SAVISQKPSRDICQRGTSLTIQCQVDSQVTMMFWYRQQPGQSLTLIATANQGSEATYESGFVIDKFPISRPNLTFSTLTVSNMSPEDSSIYLCSGQTVVEAFFGQGTRLTVV.